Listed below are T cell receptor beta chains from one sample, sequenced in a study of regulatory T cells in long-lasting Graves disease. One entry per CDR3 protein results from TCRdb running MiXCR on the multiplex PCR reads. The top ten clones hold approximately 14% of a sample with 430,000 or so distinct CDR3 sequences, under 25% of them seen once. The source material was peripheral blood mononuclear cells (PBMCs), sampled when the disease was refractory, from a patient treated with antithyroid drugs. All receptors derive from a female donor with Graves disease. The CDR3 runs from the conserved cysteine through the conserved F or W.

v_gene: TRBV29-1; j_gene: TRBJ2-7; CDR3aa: CSVLSGPLYEQYF
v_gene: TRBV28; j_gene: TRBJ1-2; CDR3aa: CASSLPGTGSLHNYGYTF
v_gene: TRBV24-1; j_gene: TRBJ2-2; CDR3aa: CATSSAGPDTGELFF
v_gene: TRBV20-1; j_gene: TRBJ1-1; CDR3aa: CSAQSGSGTEAFF
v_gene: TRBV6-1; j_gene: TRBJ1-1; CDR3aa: CASSAEWGLGTEAFF
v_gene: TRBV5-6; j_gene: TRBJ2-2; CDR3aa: CASSLGLGKGTGELFF
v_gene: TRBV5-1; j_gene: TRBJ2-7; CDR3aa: CASSNGQGATYEQYF
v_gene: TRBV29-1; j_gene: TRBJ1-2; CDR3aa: CSVLAGRGSDGYTF
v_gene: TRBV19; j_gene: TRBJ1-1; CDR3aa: CASSSQGGSTEAFF
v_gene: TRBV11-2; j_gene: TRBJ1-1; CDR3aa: CASSPSLSTEAFF
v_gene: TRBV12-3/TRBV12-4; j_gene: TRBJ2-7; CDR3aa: CASSSLGTSSYEQYF
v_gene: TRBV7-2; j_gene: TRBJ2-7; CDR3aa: CASSPKSEQYF
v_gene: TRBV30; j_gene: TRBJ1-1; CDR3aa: CAWTRLMNTEAFF
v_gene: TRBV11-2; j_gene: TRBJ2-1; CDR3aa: CASSEPTSSYNEQFF
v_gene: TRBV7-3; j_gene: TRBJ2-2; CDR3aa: CASSSSGTSGTELFF
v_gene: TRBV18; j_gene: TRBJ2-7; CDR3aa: CASSPSSRGDYEQYF
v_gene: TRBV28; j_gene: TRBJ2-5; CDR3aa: CASSLNRGETQYF
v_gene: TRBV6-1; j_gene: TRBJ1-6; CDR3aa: CASRPIPGQADNSPLHF
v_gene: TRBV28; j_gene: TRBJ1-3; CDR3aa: CASRGYRASGNTIYF
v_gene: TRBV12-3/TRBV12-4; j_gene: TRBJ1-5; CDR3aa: CASRQTGAQPQHF
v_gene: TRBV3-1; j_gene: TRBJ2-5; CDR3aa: CASSLQRLSGQGAETQYF
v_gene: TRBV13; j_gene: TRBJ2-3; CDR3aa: CASSRWTGGGYTDTQYF
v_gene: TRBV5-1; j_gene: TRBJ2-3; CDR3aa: CASSRMGGTGTDTQYF
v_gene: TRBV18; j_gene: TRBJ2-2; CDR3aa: CASSQPDRNGELFF
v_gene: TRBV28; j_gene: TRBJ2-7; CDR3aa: CASSSAGGPKEQYF
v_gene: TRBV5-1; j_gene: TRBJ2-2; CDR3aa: CASSLDSGGPNTGELFF
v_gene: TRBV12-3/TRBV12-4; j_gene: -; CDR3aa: CASSLSKQFF
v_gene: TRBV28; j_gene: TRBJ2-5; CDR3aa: CASSFRQIGTETQYF
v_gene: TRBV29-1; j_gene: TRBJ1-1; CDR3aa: CSVPTGGQTEAFF
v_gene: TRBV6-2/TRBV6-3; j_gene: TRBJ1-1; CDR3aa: CASSLRADPNTEAFF
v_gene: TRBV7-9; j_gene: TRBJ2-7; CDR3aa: CASSLVVHPYEQYF
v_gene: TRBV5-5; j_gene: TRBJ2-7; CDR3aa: CASSAGTSGIYEQYF
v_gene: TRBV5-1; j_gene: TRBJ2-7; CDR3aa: CASSLVVGQAYEQYF
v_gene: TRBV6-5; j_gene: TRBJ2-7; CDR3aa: CASSYSIAGVAEQYF
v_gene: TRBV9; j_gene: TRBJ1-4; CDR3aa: CASSLTGQGATNEKLFF
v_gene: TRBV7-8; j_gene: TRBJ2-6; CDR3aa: CASSLGVPGQGNGANVLTF
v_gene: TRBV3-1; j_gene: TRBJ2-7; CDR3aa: CASSQVPFVSYEQYF
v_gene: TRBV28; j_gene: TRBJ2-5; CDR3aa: CASSPPIQETQYF
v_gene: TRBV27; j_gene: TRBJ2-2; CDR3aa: CASTQRGTNTGELFF
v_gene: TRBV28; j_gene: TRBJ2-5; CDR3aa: CASSFKWGQQGVGETQYF
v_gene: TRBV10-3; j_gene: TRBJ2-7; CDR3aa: CAISNTGTGQYEQYF
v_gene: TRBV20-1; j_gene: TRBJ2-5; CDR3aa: CSARDRKGLAVGYRETQYF
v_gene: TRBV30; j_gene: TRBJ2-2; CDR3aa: CAWSLQGPGELFF
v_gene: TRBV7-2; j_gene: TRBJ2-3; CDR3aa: CASSLVLGGPTDTQYF
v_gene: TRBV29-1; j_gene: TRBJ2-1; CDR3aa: CSVETGYNEQFF
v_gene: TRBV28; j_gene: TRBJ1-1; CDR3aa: CASTNPRTEQAFF